The next 13 T cell receptor beta chains were all read from a single sample in a study of early T cells in non-severe SARS-CoV-2 infection. Using its own MiXCR run on the 5' RACE reads, TCRdb lists one record per CDR3 protein. The sample records roughly 66,000 distinct CDR3 sequences, around 9% being singletons. The specimen was whole blood. The origin of the receptors is an adult who was a healthcare worker with PCR-confirmed SARS-CoV-2 infection or an uninfected control (not recorded which).

The chain is built from TRBV5-5 and TRBJ2-5; D is unclear. Germline V gene lookup returns CDR1 SGHKS and CDR2 YYEKEE (reference sequence). Trimming removed 1 base from V and 1 base from J, with 5 bases in between. CDR3 size: 13 residues. The CDR3 protein is CASSLYSQETQYF. The CDR3 DNA reads as TGTGCCAGCAGCTTGTACTCCCAAGAGACCCAGTACTTC.

The chain uses TRBV10-1 and TRBJ2-2; D is possibly TRBD2 (5 bases). Trimming cost V 3 bases and J 7 bases, with 9 bases left between them. Germline V gene data show CDR1 as WNHNN and CDR2 as SYGVQD (reference sequence). This CDR3 is 13 amino acids long. The CDR3 is CASSDASGGELFF. The DNA for the CDR3 is TGCGCCAGCAGTGATGCCAGCGGCGGGGAGCTGTTTTTT.

This clonotype showed up many times. The chain is built from TRBV7-8 and TRBJ2-7, with TRBD2 identical over 8 bases. V shed 3 bases and J 5 bases; nucleotides not matched to a gene: 6. The germline CDR1 and CDR2 sequences are SGHVS and FQNEAQ. The CDR3 loop spans 14 amino acids. DNA of the CDR3: TGTGCCAGCAGCTTTGTCGGGAGGGACGACGAGCAGTACTTC. Protein product: CASSFVGRDDEQYF.

This clonotype has a count of ten or more. V and J are TRBV7-6 and TRBJ2-2; TRBD2 matches at 12 bases. V lost 1 base, J lost 1 base, and 1 base stayed unmatched. The germline gives CDR1 SGHVS, CDR2 FNYEAQ. The CDR3 sequence is 17 residues long. The CDR3 DNA is TGTGCCAGCAGCTTAGAACTAGCGGGAGGGAACACCGGGGAGCTGTTTTTT. Protein: CASSLELAGGNTGELFF.

The gene calls are TRBV7-9 and TRBJ2-3; TRBD2 matches 7 bases. The CDR3 has 16 residues. Trimming removed 1 base from V and 4 bases from J; junction bases left unmatched: 8. The germline V gene encodes CDR1 SEHNR and CDR2 FQNEAQ (reference sequence). Here the CDR3 reads CASSLGSGKFADTQYF. CDR3 nucleotides: TGTGCCAGCAGCTTAGGGAGCGGGAAGTTCGCAGATACGCAGTATTTT.

J is TRBJ2-1 and V is TRBV24-1; the D gene is possibly TRBD2 (6 bases). V was trimmed by 3 bases and J by 5 bases, leaving 16 bases between them. The CDR3 consists of 16 residues. Germline V CDR1 and CDR2: KGHDR, SFDVKD. The CDR3 reads CATSDQTGLRDNEQFF. The DNA for the CDR3 is TGTGCCACCAGTGATCAGACTGGACTACGAGACAATGAGCAGTTCTTC.

This clonotype occurred many times. The chain uses TRBV11-2 and TRBJ2-1; 9 bases agree with TRBD2. Trimming at V came to 5 bases and at J to 6 bases, leaving 11 bases not matched to a gene. The CDR3 is 16 amino acids. Germline V gives CDR1 SGHAT, CDR2 FQNNGV. CDR3 sequence reads: CASSPVSAGGRNEQFF. CDR3 DNA: TGTGCCAGCAGCCCGGTCTCGGCGGGAGGGCGCAATGAGCAGTTCTTC.

This clonotype was seen a few times. The V and J genes are TRBV4-3 and TRBJ2-2, with 9 bases fitting TRBD2. V gave up 4 bases and J gave up 3 bases; unmatched junction bases: 6. Germline values: CDR1 LGHNA, CDR2 YSLEER. The CDR3 has 16 residues. This CDR3 is CASSREAGGDTGELFF. CDR3 DNA sequence: TGCGCCAGCAGCCGGGAGGCGGGAGGGGACACCGGGGAGCTGTTTTTT.

This clonotype was counted at least ten times. The V and J genes are TRBV11-2 and TRBJ2-7; D not resolved. Trimming pared 1 base from V and 4 bases from J, leaving 2 bases between. CDR1 is SGHAT, CDR2 FQNNGV, per germline. This CDR3 comprises 11 residues. In nucleotides, the CDR3 is TGTGCCAGCAGCTTAGCTTACGAGCAGTACTTC. This codes for CASSLAYEQYF.

The chain has TRBV24-1 and TRBJ2-2; possible D gene TRBD1, 6 bases. Germline lookup yields CDR1 KGHDR and CDR2 SFDVKD. Trimming stripped 4 bases from V and 5 bases from J, with 10 bases between. This CDR3 contains 14 residues. CDR3 DNA: TGTGCCACCAGTGACTTCAGGGGAACCGGGGAGCTGTTTTTT. The encoded protein is CATSDFRGTGELFF.

This clonotype has ten or more counts. The genes are TRBV7-2 and TRBJ2-1, with D hard to call. V shed 5 bases and J shed 5 bases, with 13 bases lying between them. The CDR3 runs 14 residues. Per germline, CDR1 SGHTA and CDR2 FQGNSA. CDR3 residues: CASSVHLTNNEQFF. CDR3 in DNA: TGTGCCAGCAGCGTTCACCTGACCAACAATGAGCAGTTCTTC.

In its sample, this clonotype was seen many times. V is TRBV20-1 and J is TRBJ2-1, with 10 bases fitting TRBD1. The germline V gene encodes CDR1 DFQATT and CDR2 SNEGSKA (reference sequence). Germline trimming cut 6 bases from V and 9 bases from J; bases unmatched to any gene: 11. The CDR3 is made up of 14 amino acids. The CDR3 nucleotides are TGCAGTGCAACGGGACAGGGGTGGGGTAGTGAGCAGTTCTTC. It codes for CSATGQGWGSEQFF.

This clonotype showed up many times. The chain employs TRBV29-1 and TRBJ2-2; 7 positions match TRBD2. V shed 3 bases and J 3 bases; nucleotides not matched to a gene: 7. CDR1 and CDR2 from the germline V gene are SQVTM and ANQGSEA. There are 15 residues in the CDR3. This CDR3 is CSVEVGSGYTGELFF. The CDR3 DNA reads TGCAGCGTTGAGGTCGGTAGCGGGTACACCGGGGAGCTGTTTTTT.